The TCR beta chain under discussion was sequenced for a study of T cells in Graves' hyperthyroidism and ophthalmopathy. Absence of ophthalmopathy progression within 18 months defined stable Graves' hyperthyroidism. Patients showing uncontrolled infection, other autoimmune disease, pregnancy or lactation were ineligible. Template material for amplifying TCR beta CDR3 regions consisted of RNA transcripts. In the first-round RT-PCR of the TCR CDR3, the HTBI primer set was used. MiXCR, run by TCRdb on the multiplex PCR reads, gives a single entry per CDR3 protein. The sample yields about 500,000 distinct CDR3 sequences, roughly 14% seen once. Trimming took 6 bases from V and 6 from J; bases not matched to a gene: 13. CDR3 size: 17 residues. The germline CDR1 and CDR2 sequences are SNHLY and FYNNEI.

This chain joins TRBV2 and TRBJ2-7; the match to TRBD2 covers 14 bases. The sample taken for sequencing was blood. This receptor was obtained from a woman between 18 and 29 years old with Graves' hyperthyroidism. This chain's CDR3 is CASSRLAGGVYSVEQYF. The CDR3 nucleotides read TGTGCCAGCAGCCGACTAGCGGGAGGGGTATACTCCGTCGAGCAGTACTTC.